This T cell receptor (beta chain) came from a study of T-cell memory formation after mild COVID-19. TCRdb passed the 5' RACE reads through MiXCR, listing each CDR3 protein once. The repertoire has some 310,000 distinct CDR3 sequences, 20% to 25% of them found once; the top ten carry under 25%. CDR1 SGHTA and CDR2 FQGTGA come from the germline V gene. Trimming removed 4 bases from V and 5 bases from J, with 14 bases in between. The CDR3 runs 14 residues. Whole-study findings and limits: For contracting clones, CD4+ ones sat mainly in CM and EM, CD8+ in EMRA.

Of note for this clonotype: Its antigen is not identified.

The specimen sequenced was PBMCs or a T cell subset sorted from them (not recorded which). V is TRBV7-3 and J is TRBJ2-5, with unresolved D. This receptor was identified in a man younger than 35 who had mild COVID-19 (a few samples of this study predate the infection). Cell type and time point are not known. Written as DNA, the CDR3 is TGTGCCAGCAGCTCCAGCCGAGAAATGGAGACCCAGTACTTC. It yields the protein CASSSSREMETQYF.